These 21 T cell receptor beta chains came from one sample sequenced in a study of neurological immune-mediated disorders. In TCRdb, the 5' RACE reads were re-called with MiXCR into one record per CDR3 protein. The sample lists 65,000 to 85,000 distinct CDR3 sequences; roughly 3% were seen once. Sequencing used PBMCs. The receptors stem from a woman aged 45-60 years with multiple sclerosis.

Many counts were recorded for this clonotype. The chain recombines TRBV20-1 with TRBJ1-1; D unclear. The V gene's germline CDR1 is DFQATT and CDR2 SNEGSKA (reference sequence). This CDR3 spans 16 amino acids. V was shortened by 1 base and J by 0 bases, with 15 bases between the two germline ends. The CDR3 reads CSARVWPGSMNTEAFF. The CDR3 bases are TGCAGTGCTAGAGTTTGGCCGGGTAGTATGAACACTGAAGCTTTCTTT.

This clonotype has ten or more counts. The junction departs from germline at one end; a sequencing error may be responsible. V usage is TRBV7-7 and J usage is TRBJ2-1; D gene uncertain. The CDR3 covers 14 residues. Germline CDR1 is SSHAT and CDR2 is FNYEAQ (reference sequence). The CDR3 sequence: CASSLDFGGNEQFF. The CDR3 bases are TGTGCTAGCAGCTTAGATTTTGGTGGGAATGAGCAGTTCTTC.

This clonotype has ten or more counts. V is TRBV5-1 and J is TRBJ1-6; D is uncertain. This CDR3 has 13 amino acids. The V gene lost 5 bases and the J gene lost 14 bases, with 17 bases spanning the gap. From germline, CDR1 is SGHRS and CDR2 YFSETQ. CDR3: CASSSSDGGSLHF. CDR3 coding DNA: TGCGCCAGCAGTTCCTCGGACGGCGGATCCCTCCACTTT.

This clonotype was picked up many times. V usage is TRBV2 and J usage is TRBJ2-2; no reliable D call. Germline V gene lookup returns CDR1 SNHLY and CDR2 FYNNEI. V lost 3 bases, J lost 6 bases, and 8 bases lay in between. This CDR3 has 13 residues. CDR3 protein: CASSDGQAGELFF. The CDR3, as DNA: TGTGCCAGCAGTGACGGGCAGGCCGGGGAGCTGTTTTTT.

Notes on this clonotype: Possible read error: a much larger clone is one base away. This chain connects TRBV20-1 to TRBJ1-1, with D unclear. CDR1 DFQATT and CDR2 SNEGSKA come from the germline V gene (reference sequence). There are 12 residues in the CDR3. V was trimmed by 6 bases and J by 1 base, leaving 9 bases between them. CDR3 sequence reads: CSAVKTNTEAFF. The CDR3 bases are TGCAGTGCCGTGAAAACGAACACTGAAGCTTTCTTT.

This clonotype was counted ten times or more. The chain combines TRBV6-2 or TRBV6-3 with TRBJ2-1; D gene uncertain. The CDR3 runs to 11 residues. The V and J ends lost 6 bases and 9 bases respectively, with 9 bases between them. The germline V gene encodes CDR1 MNHEY and CDR2 SVGEGT. The CDR3 DNA is TGTGCCAGCAGCTCCGTTCGTGAGCAGTTCTTC. It specifies CASSSVREQFF.

In this sample, this clonotype turned up many times. The CDR3: CSVRGGEREAFF. CDR3 DNA: TGCAGCGTTCGAGGGGGGGAGAGGGAAGCTTTCTTT. J is TRBJ1-1 and V is TRBV29-1, with D perhaps matching TRBD1 (6 bases). V was cut by 5 bases and J by 8 bases, with 15 bases left in between. There are 12 residues in the CDR3. Germline V gene data show CDR1 as SQVTM and CDR2 as ANQGSEA.

This clonotype was seen many times. The J gene is TRBJ2-1, the V gene TRBV28, with 15 bases fitting TRBD2. The V gene's germline CDR1 is MDHEN and CDR2 SYDVKM. Losses at the gene ends were 3 bases for V and 7 bases for J; bases not matched to a gene: 4. This CDR3 comprises 16 residues. The CDR3 sequence: CASSFLGTSGRNEQFF. The CDR3 DNA reads as TGTGCCAGCAGTTTCCTCGGGACTAGCGGGAGGAATGAGCAGTTCTTC.

This clonotype was recorded many times. The chain links TRBV29-1 to TRBJ2-5; 7 nucleotides match TRBD2. Per germline, CDR1 SQVTM and CDR2 ANQGSEA. Trimming took 5 bases from V and 6 from J; bases not matched to a gene: 9. The CDR3 loop spans 13 amino acids. The CDR3 region has the DNA TGCAGCGTTTCAGTTACTAGCGAGAAGACCCAGTACTTC. Translation: CSVSVTSEKTQYF. The variable domain in full, completed from reference TRBV29-1 and TRBJ2-5, reads SAVISQKPSRDICQRGTSLTIQCQVDSQVTMMFWYRQQPGQSLTLIATANQGSEATYESGFVIDKFPISRPNLTFSTLTVSNMSPEDSSIYLCSVSVTSEKTQYFGPGTRLLVL.

This clonotype has at least ten counts. The CDR3 sequence: CASSQGAGTDFGYTF. In DNA, the CDR3 is TGTGCCAGCAGCCAAGGCGCCGGGACCGATTTTGGCTACACCTTC. The V and J genes are TRBV3-1 and TRBJ1-2; the D gene is possibly TRBD1 (5 bases). The V gene's germline CDR1 is LGHDT and CDR2 YNNKEL (reference sequence). The CDR3 extends over 15 amino acids. Deletions cut 1 base from V and 7 bases from J, with 16 bases between. The full variable domain, in which reference TRBV3-1 and TRBJ1-2 provide the parts outside the CDR3, is DTAVSQTPKYLVTQMGNDKSIKCEQNLGHDTMYWYKQDSKKFLKIMFSYNNKELIINETVPNRFSPKSPDKAHLNLHINSLELGDSAVYFCASSQGAGTDFGYTFGSGTRLTVV.

This clonotype occurred many times. The rearrangement joins TRBV7-9 to TRBJ2-7; D is ambiguous. Germline CDR1 and CDR2: SEHNR and FQNEAQ (reference sequence). The germline V and J ends were trimmed by 0 bases and 2 bases, with 8 bases remaining between them. The CDR3 contains 14 residues. CDR3 in amino acids: CASSLAVWTYEQYF. The DNA of the CDR3 is TGTGCCAGCAGCTTAGCGGTCTGGACCTACGAGCAGTACTTC.

This clonotype was detected many times. The chain recombines TRBV7-2 with TRBJ1-2; TRBD1 is a possible D gene (5 bases). The V gene lost 6 bases and the J gene lost 4 bases, with 18 bases spanning the gap. Per germline, CDR1 SGHTA and CDR2 FQGNSA. This CDR3 comprises 15 residues. CDR3 amino acids: CASSRLLGGSYGYTF. CDR3 nucleotide sequence: TGTGCCAGCAGTCGTCTACTGGGGGGGAGCTATGGCTACACCTTC.

This clonotype was observed many times. The gene calls are TRBV5-1 and TRBJ2-1, with unresolved D. The CDR3 covers 16 residues. Germline assignment: CDR1 SGHRS and CDR2 YFSETQ. Trimming removed 5 bases at V and 5 bases at J, with 20 bases between. This chain's CDR3 is CASRSSPVLGHNEQFF. Here the CDR3 DNA reads TGCGCCAGCAGATCCTCACCCGTCCTCGGCCACAATGAGCAGTTCTTC. Full variable domain (rest looked up from reference TRBV5-1 and TRBJ2-1): KAGVTQTPRYLIKTRGQQVTLSCSPISGHRSVSWYQQTPGQGLQFLFEYFSETQRNKGNFPGRFSGRQFSNSRSEMNVSTLELGDSALYLCASRSSPVLGHNEQFFGPGTRLTVL.

This clonotype has a count of ten or more. The genes are TRBV6-2 or TRBV6-3 and TRBJ2-1, with 8 bases aligning to TRBD2. The CDR3 runs to 16 residues. Trimming removed 0 bases from V and 9 bases from J; junction bases left unmatched: 10. Germline lookup yields CDR1 MNHEY and CDR2 SVGEGT. The CDR3 loop reads CASSYSYSGSGGEQFF. The CDR3 nucleotides are TGTGCCAGCAGTTACTCGTACAGCGGGAGCGGCGGTGAGCAGTTCTTC.

This clonotype was counted at least ten times. The rearrangement links TRBV20-1 to TRBJ2-5; the D gene is possibly TRBD2 (6 bases). Looked up from germline, CDR1 is DFQATT and CDR2 is SNEGSKA (reference sequence). The CDR3 covers 19 residues. Trimming pared 6 bases from V and 3 bases from J, leaving 32 bases between. The CDR3 loop is CSATFSGRIRDSGKETQYF. The CDR3, as DNA: TGCAGTGCCACCTTCTCGGGCCGCATCAGGGACTCGGGGAAAGAGACCCAGTACTTC.

Many counts were recorded for this clonotype. The J gene is TRBJ2-3, the V gene TRBV5-1, with 12 positions matching TRBD2. Trimming removed 1 base from V and 1 base from J; junction bases left unmatched: 4. Germline CDR1 SGHRS, CDR2 YFSETQ. This CDR3 spans 17 amino acids. The CDR3 loop reads CASSLLSSGRGTDTQYF. CDR3 in DNA: TGCGCCAGCAGCTTGTTATCTAGCGGGAGGGGCACAGATACGCAGTATTTT. The whole variable domain, filled in from reference TRBV5-1 and TRBJ2-3, reads KAGVTQTPRYLIKTRGQQVTLSCSPISGHRSVSWYQQTPGQGLQFLFEYFSETQRNKGNFPGRFSGRQFSNSRSEMNVSTLELGDSALYLCASSLLSSGRGTDTQYFGPGTRLTVL.

This clonotype appeared many times. The rearrangement uses TRBV5-1 and TRBJ2-1, with 14 bases that match TRBD2. From germline, CDR1 is SGHRS and CDR2 YFSETQ. V trimming: 0 bases; J trimming: 3 bases; junction bases outside the gene matches: 2. The CDR3 has 17 amino acids. As DNA, the CDR3 is TGCGCCAGCAGCTTGGGACTAGCGGGAGGGCGCTACAATGAGCAGTTCTTC. Translated: CASSLGLAGGRYNEQFF.

This clonotype was counted at least ten times. The CDR3 spells CSAMSGTVGPQYF. CDR3 in DNA: TGCAGTGCTATGTCCGGGACCGTCGGACCCCAGTACTTC. This chain uses TRBV20-1 with TRBJ2-5; tentatively, D is TRBD1 or TRBD2 (5 bases each). V lost 4 bases and J lost 9, with 18 bases in between. The CDR3 runs 13 residues. CDR1 is DFQATT, CDR2 SNEGSKA, per germline (reference sequence).

This clonotype was recorded many times. V usage is TRBV6-5 and J usage is TRBJ1-1; D is ambiguous. The V gene's germline CDR1 is MNHEY and CDR2 SVGAGI. The ends were cut back, 2 bases at V and 5 bases at J, with 9 bases in the middle. The CDR3 is made up of 13 amino acids. The CDR3 is CASSYGMRTEAFF. The CDR3, as DNA: TGTGCCAGCAGTTACGGAATGAGAACTGAAGCTTTCTTT.

Many counts were recorded for this clonotype. This chain connects TRBV20-1 to TRBJ2-7; tentative D call: TRBD1 (5 bases). Between the trimmed V and J ends, which lost 3 bases and 4 bases, there was a span of 19 bases. Germline assignment: CDR1 DFQATT and CDR2 SNEGSKA (reference sequence). CDR3 length equals 15 residues. The CDR3 region is CSASKGAGMKYEQYF. CDR3 in DNA: TGCAGTGCTAGTAAAGGGGCAGGGATGAAATACGAGCAGTACTTC.

This clonotype has ten or more counts. This rearrangement joins TRBV7-2 to TRBJ2-1, with 11 bases aligning to TRBD2. V was pared by 4 bases and J by 10 bases, with 9 bases of the junction left unmatched. Germline loops: CDR1 SGHTA, CDR2 FQGNSA. The length of the CDR3 is 15 residues. In DNA, the CDR3 is TGTGCCAGCAGCTCACGGTTAGCGGGGGGGACCGAGCAGTTCTTC. This sequence encodes CASSSRLAGGTEQFF.